One and the same sample provided the 6 T cell receptor beta chains below, sequenced in a study of molecular identifiers for immune sequencing clone quantification. Via MiXCR, TCRdb re-called the PCR reads, giving one row per CDR3 protein. Altogether nearly 650,000 distinct CDR3 sequences are present, about 25% being singletons, with the ten largest covering about 0.84%. Input material: naive CD8+ T cells from blood, with Jurkat cell RNA spiked in. Indicated subset: FACS-sorted CD8+CD4-CCR7+CD45RA+ naive T cells. These receptors were collected from a human donor in good health. Some libraries in this study had Jurkat cell RNA spiked in.

With respect to this clonotype: This may be a read error, as it is one base from a much larger clone. As the CDR3 is not closed by the conserved phenylalanine or tryptophan, this likely results from a read error. J is TRBJ2-3 and V is TRBV6-2 or TRBV6-3; tentatively, D is TRBD1 or TRBD2 (5 bases each). V shed 8 bases and J shed 8 bases, with 11 bases lying between them. The CDR3 spans 11 residues. Germline loops: CDR1 MNHEY, CDR2 SVGEGT. The CDR3 DNA follows: TGTGCCAGCCGAATTGGGGGTACGCAGTATTGT. Translating gives CASRIGGTQYC.

This clonotype was seen repeatedly, ten times or more. The rearrangement joins TRBV9 to TRBJ2-3; perhaps D is TRBD1 or TRBD2 (6 bases each). The CDR3 has 16 amino acids. CDR1 and CDR2 (germline): SGDLS, YYNGEE. The V gene lost 4 bases and the J gene lost 0 bases, with 15 bases spanning the gap. CDR3 DNA sequence: TGTGCCAGCAGCCGGGGGCTAGCCGTCAGCACAGATACGCAGTATTTT. Translated: CASSRGLAVSTDTQYF.

A few counts support this clonotype. The genes are TRBV28 and TRBJ2-1, with 8 bases matching TRBD2. Germline CDR1 is MDHEN and CDR2 is SYDVKM. J lost 0 bases, V lost 5 bases, and 6 bases had no gene match. The CDR3 spans 16 residues. CDR3 nucleotide sequence: TGTGCCAGCAGTCCCCCGGGGGGGAGCTCCTACAATGAGCAGTTCTTC. Its translation is CASSPPGGSSYNEQFF.

This clonotype was counted ten times or more. The rearrangement links TRBV4-1 to TRBJ1-1; D perhaps matches TRBD1 (6 bases). Germline V gene sequence: CDR1 MGHRA, CDR2 YSYEKL. CDR3 length equals 14 residues. V shed 0 bases and J shed 6 bases, with 11 bases lying between them. The CDR3 here is CASSQDWGQSEAFF. The CDR3 DNA sequence: TGCGCCAGCAGCCAAGATTGGGGGCAGTCTGAAGCTTTCTTT.

This chain uses TRBV30 with TRBJ1-1, with D maybe TRBD1 (6 bases). CDR1 is GTSNPN and CDR2 is SVGIG in the germline V gene (reference sequence). Between the trimmed V and J ends, which lost 1 base and 5 bases, there was a span of 20 bases. The CDR3 loop spans 16 amino acids. CDR3 sequence reads: CAWSGIGGALGTEAFF. The CDR3 nucleotides read TGTGCCTGGAGTGGGATTGGGGGGGCCCTGGGGACTGAAGCTTTCTTT. Drawing the rest from reference TRBV30 and TRBJ1-1, the complete variable domain is SQTIHQWPATLVQPVGSPLSLECTVEGTSNPNLYWYRQAAGRGLQLLFYSVGIGQISSEVPQNLSASRPQDRQFILSSKKLLLSDSGFYLCAWSGIGGALGTEAFFGQGTRLTVV.

The chain couples TRBV6-1 to TRBJ1-2, with 7 bases fitting TRBD1. This CDR3 has 16 residues. Germline CDR1 MNHNS, CDR2 SASEGT. V lost 6 bases, J lost 4 bases, and 14 bases stayed unmatched. CDR3 amino acids: CASRSPKTGILYGYTF. In nucleotides, the CDR3 is TGTGCCAGCAGGTCCCCAAAGACAGGGATCCTCTATGGCTACACCTTC.